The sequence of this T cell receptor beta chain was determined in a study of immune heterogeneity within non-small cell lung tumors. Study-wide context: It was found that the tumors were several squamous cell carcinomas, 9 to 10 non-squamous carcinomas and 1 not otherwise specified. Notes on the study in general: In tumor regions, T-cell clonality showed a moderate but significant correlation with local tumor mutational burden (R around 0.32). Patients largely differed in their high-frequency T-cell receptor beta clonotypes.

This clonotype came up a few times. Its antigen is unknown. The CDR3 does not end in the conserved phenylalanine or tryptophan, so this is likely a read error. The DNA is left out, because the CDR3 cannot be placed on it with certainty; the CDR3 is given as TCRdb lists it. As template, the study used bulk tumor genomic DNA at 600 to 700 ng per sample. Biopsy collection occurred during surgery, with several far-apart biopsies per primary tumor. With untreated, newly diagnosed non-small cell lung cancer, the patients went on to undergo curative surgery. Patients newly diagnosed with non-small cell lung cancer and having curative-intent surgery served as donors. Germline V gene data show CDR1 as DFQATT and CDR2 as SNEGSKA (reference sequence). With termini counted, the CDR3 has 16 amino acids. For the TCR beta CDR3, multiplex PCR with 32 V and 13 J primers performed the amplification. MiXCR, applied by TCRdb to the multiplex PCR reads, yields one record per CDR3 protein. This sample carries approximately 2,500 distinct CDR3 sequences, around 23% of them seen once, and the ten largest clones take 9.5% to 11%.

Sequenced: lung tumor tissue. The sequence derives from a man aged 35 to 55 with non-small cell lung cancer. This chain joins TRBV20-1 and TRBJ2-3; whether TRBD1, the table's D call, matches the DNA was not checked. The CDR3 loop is CSASKGPGAYEQYFGP.